This T cell receptor beta chain derives from a study of response to subunit inactivated influenza vaccine. Whole-study findings and limits: Only a handful of new T cells, the authors suggested, are recruited with each seasonal influenza vaccination.

In regard to this clonotype: Its cognate antigen is unknown.

Germline CDR1 is SQVTM and CDR2 is ANQGSEA. V gave up 8 bases and J gave up 3 bases; unmatched junction bases: 7. The CDR3 runs to 14 residues. TCRdb independently ran MiXCR on the RT-PCR reads; one entry per CDR3 protein. Of fewer than 600,000 distinct CDR3 sequences listed, roughly 7.9% are singletons. This sequence joins TRBV29-1 and TRBJ2-2; the match to TRBD1 covers 9 bases. The sequencing used PBMCs from blood, collected around 25 months after vaccination. This receptor was identified in a man aged 45 to 75 who received an inactivated influenza vaccine. The CDR3 protein is CSTPGQGYTGELFF. The CDR3 bases are TGCAGCACCCCAGGACAGGGGTACACCGGGGAGCTGTTTTTT.